This T cell receptor beta chain is from a study of identifying expanded T cells in peripheral blood. Broader study findings: Differentially abundant clones: about 1.2 between replicates, about 15 at around 15 days, 19 to 20 at four. Roughly 2-week clone count variance significantly increased as total template count grew.

No infections or other immune events were documented during collection. Sequenced by immunoSEQ multiplex PCR; TCRdb stores in-frame clones only, minus some. This sample has roughly 100,000 clones, with around nine tenths found just once. V dropped 3 bases and J dropped 7 bases, with 13 bases sitting between them. Looked up from germline, CDR1 is LGHNA and CDR2 is YSLEER. The CDR3 sequence is 14 residues long. Concerning this clone itself: Antigen: not known.

Sequencing input: blood. The V and J genes are TRBV4-3 and TRBJ1-5, with D tentatively TRBD1 (6 bases). This receptor was obtained from a person aged 18 to 75 in good health. The CDR3 reads CASSQDTGIQPQHF. CDR3 DNA sequence: TGCGCCAGCAGCCAGGATACAGGGATCCAGCCCCAGCATTTT.